Presented here are 2 T cell receptor beta chains from one specimen sequenced in a study of OX40 agonist ivuxolimab in advanced cancers. The table came from immunoSEQ multiplex PCR; TCRdb's copy has only in-frame clones and leaves some out. Of about 67,000 clones detected, approximately 93% appear once; the ten largest clones hold 2% to 2.5%. Material: CD4+ or CD8+ T cells sorted from blood, obtained in a trial of the OX40 agonist ivuxolimab. The receptors were sampled from an adult with an advanced solid tumor such as melanoma, head and neck, liver or kidney cancer.

The chain uses TRBV7-8 and TRBJ2-1; 11 bases agree with TRBD2. CDR3 length: 16 amino acids. Germline assignment: CDR1 SGHVS and CDR2 FQNEAQ. Trimming cost V 5 bases and J 2 bases; bases outside gene matches: 5. This CDR3 reads CASSPGTSGTYNEQFF. The CDR3, as DNA: TGTGCCAGCAGCCCTGGGACTAGCGGAACCTACAATGAGCAGTTCTTC.

This chain uses TRBV19 with TRBJ2-7; the match to TRBD2 covers 10 bases. There are 16 residues in the CDR3. V lost 5 bases and J lost 5; bases outside the gene matches: 12. CDR1 and CDR2 (germline): LNHDA, SQIVND (reference sequence). CDR3 amino acids: CASSSSGRASVDEQYF. CDR3 in DNA: TGTGCCAGTAGTTCGAGCGGGAGGGCTAGCGTGGACGAGCAGTACTTC.